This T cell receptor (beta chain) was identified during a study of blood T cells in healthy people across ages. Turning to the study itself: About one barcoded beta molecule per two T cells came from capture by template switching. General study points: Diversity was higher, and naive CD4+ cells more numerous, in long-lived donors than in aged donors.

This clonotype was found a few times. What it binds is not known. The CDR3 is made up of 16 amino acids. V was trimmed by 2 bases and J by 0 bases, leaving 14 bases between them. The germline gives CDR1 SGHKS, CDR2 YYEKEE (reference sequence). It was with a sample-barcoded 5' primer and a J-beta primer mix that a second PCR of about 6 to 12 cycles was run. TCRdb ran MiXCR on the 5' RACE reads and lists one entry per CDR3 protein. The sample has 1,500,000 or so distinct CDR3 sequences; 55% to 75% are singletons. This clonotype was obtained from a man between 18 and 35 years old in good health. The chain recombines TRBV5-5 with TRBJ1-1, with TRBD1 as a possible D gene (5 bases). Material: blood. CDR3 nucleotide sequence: TGTGCCAGCAGCTTAAACCCGGGACGCCTGAACACTGAAGCTTTCTTT. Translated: CASSLNPGRLNTEAFF. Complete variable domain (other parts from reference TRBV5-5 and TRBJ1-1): DAGVTQSPTHLIKTRGQQVTLRCSPISGHKSVSWYQQVLGQGPQFIFQYYEKEERGRGNFPDRFSARQFPNYSSELNVNALLLGDSALYLCASSLNPGRLNTEAFFGQGTRLTVV.